This TCR beta chain was captured by sequencing in a study of cytomegalovirus exposure and HLA in healthy donors. CDR3 length: 13 residues. The V gene's germline CDR1 is MNHNY and CDR2 SVGAGI (reference sequence). Trimming cost V 3 bases and J 7 bases; bases outside gene matches: 5. PCR involved 60 Vbeta and 13 Jbeta primers. Some clones are missing from TCRdb's copy, which holds only in-frame ones; the method was immunoSEQ multiplex PCR. The table lists under 250,000 clones, 78% of them singletons. The receptor was derived from a boy aged 10-17 years in good health and CMV-seronegative. The chain has TRBV6-6 and TRBJ1-1, with 7 bases that match TRBD1. Sequenced input: PBMCs. The CDR3 region is CASSYRGGDEAFF. CDR3 in DNA: TGTGCCAGCAGTTATCGAGGGGGCGATGAAGCTTTCTTT.